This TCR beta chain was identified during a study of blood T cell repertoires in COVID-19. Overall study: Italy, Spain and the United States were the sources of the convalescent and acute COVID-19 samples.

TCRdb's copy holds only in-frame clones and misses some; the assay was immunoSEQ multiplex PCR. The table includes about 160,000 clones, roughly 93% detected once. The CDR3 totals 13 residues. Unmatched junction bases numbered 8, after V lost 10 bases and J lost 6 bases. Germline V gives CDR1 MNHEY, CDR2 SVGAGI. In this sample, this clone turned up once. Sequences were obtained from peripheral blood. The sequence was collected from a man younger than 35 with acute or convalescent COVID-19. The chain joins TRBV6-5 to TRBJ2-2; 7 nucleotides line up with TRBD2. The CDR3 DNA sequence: TGTGCCACCCGGGACTATTTGCCCGGGGAGCTGTTTTTT. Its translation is CATRDYLPGELFF.